The rows below give T cell receptor beta chains drawn from one sample of a study of cytomegalovirus exposure and HLA in healthy donors. Repertoires were generated with immunoSEQ multiplex PCR, while TCRdb's copy carries only in-frame clones and drops some. The sample includes some 180,000 clones, around 86% of them seen just once. The specimen sequenced was PBMCs. The receptors come from a man under 40 in good health and CMV-seropositive. Each CDR3 is given with its conserved first and last residue. D genes are given only for firm matches. Size is stated for part of the rows, as once, few or many counts, or as a class when the clone is expanded.

j_call clone_size v_call d_call cdr3_aa cdr3_nt
TRBJ1-2 once TRBV28 - CASSTKGPYGYTF TGTGCCAGCAGCACTAAAGGCCCCTATGGCTACACCTTC
TRBJ2-7 - TRBV4-3 TRBD1 CASSQQRGRGSYEQYF TGCGCCAGCAGCCAACAAAGGGGGCGCGGTTCCTACGAGCAGTACTTC
TRBJ2-1 - TRBV11-2 TRBD1 CASSLGTGRVEQFF TGTGCCAGCAGCTTAGGGACAGGGCGGGTTGAGCAGTTCTTC
TRBJ2-5 - TRBV7-9 - CASSLRGYQETQYF TGTGCCAGCAGCTTAAGGGGATACCAAGAGACCCAGTACTTC
TRBJ1-1 once TRBV5-4 - CGSLTGAGDTEAFF TGTGGCTCACTTACGGGGGCGGGTGACACTGAAGCTTTCTTT
TRBJ2-1 - TRBV4-1 TRBD2 CASALTSGIIDEQFF TGCGCCAGCGCCTTAACTAGCGGGATAATTGATGAGCAGTTCTTC
TRBJ2-6 - TRBV28 - CASALSSGANVLTF TGTGCCAGCGCCTTGAGCTCTGGGGCCAACGTCCTGACTTTC
TRBJ2-7 - TRBV23-1 - CASSQWARGPQYF TGCGCCAGCAGTCAATGGGCGCGCGGTCCCCAGTACTTC
TRBJ1-1 few TRBV19 TRBD1 CASLTGAQNTEAFF TGTGCCAGTCTCACAGGGGCCCAGAACACTGAAGCTTTCTTT
TRBJ1-6 - TRBV27 - CASSERGPRLNSPLHF TGTGCCAGCAGTGAGAGAGGCCCGCGGTTAAATTCACCCCTCCACTTT
TRBJ2-3 - TRBV5-1 TRBD1 CASSSQGAHLGTDTQYF TGCGCCAGCAGCTCTCAGGGGGCGCATTTGGGCACAGATACGCAGTATTTT
TRBJ2-1 - TRBV6-6 - CATLNNEQFF TGTGCCACCCTAAACAATGAGCAGTTCTTC
TRBJ2-2 - TRBV28 TRBD2 CASSSSGASGGGELFF TGTGCCAGCAGTTCCTCAGGGGCCAGCGGGGGCGGGGAGCTGTTTTTT
TRBJ2-6 - TRBV30 - CAWSVETARVLTF TGTGCCTGGAGTGTTGAGACTGCTCGAGTCCTGACTTTC
TRBJ2-2 - TRBV9 TRBD1 CASGDRVTGELFF TGTGCCAGCGGTGACAGGGTAACCGGGGAGCTGTTTTTT
TRBJ1-2 - TRBV5-1 - CASSLSRDVYGYTF TGCGCCAGCAGCTTGTCCCGGGACGTCTATGGCTACACCTTC